This T cell receptor beta chain was identified in a study of PD-L1 blockade in urothelial cancer. Method: immunoSEQ multiplex PCR; TCRdb's copy keeps in-frame clones and lacks some. The sample lists 85,000 to 95,000 clones, 90% occurring once. The germline V gene encodes CDR1 SGHAT and CDR2 FQNNGV. This CDR3 spans 15 amino acids. V was pared by 5 bases and J by 7 bases, with 18 bases between. The time point denotes: pretreatment peripheral blood. The source is a man between 60 and 70 years old with urothelial cancer. This sample comprised PBMCs, obtained around atezolizumab (anti-PD-L1) treatment. The chain uses TRBV11-2 and TRBJ2-4; D possibly corresponds to TRBD1 (7 bases). The CDR3 DNA reads TGTGCCAGCAGCCCCCAGGGGGGCACGGGGAACATTCAGTACTTC. Translated, it gives CASSPQGGTGNIQYF.